Sequencing of this T cell receptor beta chain was carried out in a study of cytotoxic CD8 clonotypes in ibrutinib-treated CLL. Study-wide background: Investigators collected response samples after a median approximately twelve months of treatment, range 6 to 36. The study, taken as a whole, reports: Collection times varied between progressing and sustained-remission patients.

With cryopreserved PBMCs as the source, around 1.9 micrograms of genomic DNA went to TCR beta libraries. Trimming took off 2 bases at V and 0 bases at J, with 8 bases between the two ends. Germline lookup yields CDR1 MNHEY and CDR2 SVGAGI. The CDR3 length is 14 residues. Profiled with immunoSEQ multiplex PCR; TCRdb holds only in-frame clones, not every one. The repertoire holds about 300,000 clones, with approximately 76% as singletons. Details on this clone: Its antigen is still unknown.

V gene TRBV6-5 combines with J gene TRBJ2-7; D is uncertain. The receptor was isolated from a human donor with chronic lymphocytic leukemia. The sample here was PBMCs, taken at disease progression, from a patient treated with ibrutinib. Here the CDR3 reads CASSYPGRSYEQYF. CDR3 bases: TGTGCCAGCAGTTACCCCGGTCGCTCCTACGAGCAGTACTTC.